This T cell receptor (beta chain) derives from a study of T cells after yellow fever vaccination. About the research overall: Each low-cell-number fraction was prepared by means of SMART-Seq v4 Ultra Low Input.

This clonotype came up a few times. TCRdb processed the 5' RACE reads anew with MiXCR; each CDR3 protein has one entry. Counted here are around 330,000 distinct CDR3 sequences, around 3.9% occurring once; the ten biggest clones make up around 24%. In germline, CDR1 is LGHNA, CDR2 YNFKEQ. Trimming stripped 0 bases from V and 2 bases from J, with 8 bases between. CDR3 length: 15 amino acids. The sample here was PBMCs, taken on the day of the yellow fever booster vaccination. V usage is TRBV4-2 and J usage is TRBJ2-1; a weak D match, TRBD1 (5 bases). The clonotype was recovered from a man aged 18 to 30 who received the YFV17D yellow fever vaccine. Here the CDR3 DNA reads TGTGCCAGCAGCCAAGAGTCAGGGACCTACAATGAGCAGTTCTTC. It codes for CASSQESGTYNEQFF.